This TCR beta chain was identified during a study of blood T cell repertoires in COVID-19. Study at large: Researchers got acute and convalescent COVID-19 samples from the United States, Italy and Spain. Sources were T cells, B-cell-depleted T cells, or PBMCs; the material itself was cDNA or gDNA.

Original methodology: The authors estimated nucleated cell counts from reference gene primer amplification. TCRdb keeps only in-frame clones here, not all; method: immunoSEQ multiplex PCR. That table furnishes V, J and clone size, whereas the DNA furnished D and trimming. The sample consists of about 89,000 clones, 86% of them appearing once. J gave up 2 bases and V 4 bases, and 1 base lay outside the gene matches. The CDR3 contains 14 residues. Germline V CDR1 and CDR2: SGHDT, YYEEEE. The origin of this receptor is a man older than 75 with active or convalescent COVID-19. Source material: peripheral blood. The chain combines TRBV5-6 with TRBJ1-5, with 9 bases identical to TRBD1. CDR3 DNA sequence: TGTGCCAGCAGCCGGACAGGGGGCAATCAGCCCCAGCATTTT. Protein: CASSRTGGNQPQHF.